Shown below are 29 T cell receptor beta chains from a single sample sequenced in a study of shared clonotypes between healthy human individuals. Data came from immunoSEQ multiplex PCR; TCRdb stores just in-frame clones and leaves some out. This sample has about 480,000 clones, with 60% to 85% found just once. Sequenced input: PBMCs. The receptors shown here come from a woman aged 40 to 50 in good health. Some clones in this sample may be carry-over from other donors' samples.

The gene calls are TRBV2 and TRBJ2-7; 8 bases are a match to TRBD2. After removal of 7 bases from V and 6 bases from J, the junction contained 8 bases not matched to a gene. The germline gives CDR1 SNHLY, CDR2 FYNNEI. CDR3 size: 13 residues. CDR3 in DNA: TGTGCCAGCAAACCGGGACTAGAGGGCGAGCAGTACTTC. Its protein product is CASKPGLEGEQYF.

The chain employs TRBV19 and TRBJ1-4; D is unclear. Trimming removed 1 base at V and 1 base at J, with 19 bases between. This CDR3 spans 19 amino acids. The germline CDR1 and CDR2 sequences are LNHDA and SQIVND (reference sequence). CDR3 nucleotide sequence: TGTGCCAGTAGTATAGTCTCTAGATCTTGGGGTGAAACTAATGAAAAACTGTTTTTT. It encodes CASSIVSRSWGETNEKLFF.

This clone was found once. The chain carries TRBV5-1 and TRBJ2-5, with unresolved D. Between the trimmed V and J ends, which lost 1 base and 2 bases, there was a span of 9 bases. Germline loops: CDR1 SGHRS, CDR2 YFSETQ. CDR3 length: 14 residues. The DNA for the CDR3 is TGCGCCAGCAGCTTGCTTAGGCTACAAGAGACCCAGTACTTC. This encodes CASSLLRLQETQYF.

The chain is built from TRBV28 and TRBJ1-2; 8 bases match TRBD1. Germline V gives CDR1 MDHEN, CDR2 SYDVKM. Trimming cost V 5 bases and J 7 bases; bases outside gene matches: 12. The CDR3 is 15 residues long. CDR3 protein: CASSTYGQGIGGYTF. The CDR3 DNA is TGTGCCAGCAGTACTTACGGACAGGGCATTGGTGGCTACACCTTC.

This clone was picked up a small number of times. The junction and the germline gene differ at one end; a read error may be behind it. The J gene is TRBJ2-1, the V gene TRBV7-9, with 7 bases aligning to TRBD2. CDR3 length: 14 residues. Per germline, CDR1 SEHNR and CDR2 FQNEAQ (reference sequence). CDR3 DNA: TGTGCCAGCATCTTAGGGACTAACTACAATGAGCAGTTCTTC. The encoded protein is CASILGTNYNEQFF.

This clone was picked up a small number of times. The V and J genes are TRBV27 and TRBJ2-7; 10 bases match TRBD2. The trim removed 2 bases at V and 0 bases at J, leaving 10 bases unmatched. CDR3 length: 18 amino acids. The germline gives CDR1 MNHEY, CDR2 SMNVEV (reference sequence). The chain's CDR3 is CASSLRPPTSGFSYEQYF. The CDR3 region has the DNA TGTGCCAGCAGTTTACGTCCCCCGACTAGCGGGTTCTCCTACGAGCAGTACTTC.

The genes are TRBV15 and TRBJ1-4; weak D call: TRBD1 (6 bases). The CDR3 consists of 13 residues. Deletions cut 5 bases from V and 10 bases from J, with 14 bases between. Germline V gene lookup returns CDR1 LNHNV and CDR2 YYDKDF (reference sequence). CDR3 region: CATSGGQARKLFF. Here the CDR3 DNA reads TGTGCCACCAGCGGGGGGCAGGCGAGAAAACTGTTTTTT.

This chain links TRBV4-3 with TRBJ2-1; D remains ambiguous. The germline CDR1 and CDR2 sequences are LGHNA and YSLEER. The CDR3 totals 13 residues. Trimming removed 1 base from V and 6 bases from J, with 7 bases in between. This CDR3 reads CASSQGFLNEQFF. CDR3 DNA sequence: TGCGCCAGCAGCCAAGGTTTCCTCAATGAGCAGTTCTTC.

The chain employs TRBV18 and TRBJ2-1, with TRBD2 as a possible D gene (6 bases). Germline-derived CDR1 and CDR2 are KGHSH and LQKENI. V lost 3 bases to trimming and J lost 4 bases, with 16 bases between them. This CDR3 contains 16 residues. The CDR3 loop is CASSPWVGGIYNEQFF. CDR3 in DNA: TGTGCCAGCTCACCTTGGGTCGGGGGAATTTACAATGAGCAGTTCTTC.

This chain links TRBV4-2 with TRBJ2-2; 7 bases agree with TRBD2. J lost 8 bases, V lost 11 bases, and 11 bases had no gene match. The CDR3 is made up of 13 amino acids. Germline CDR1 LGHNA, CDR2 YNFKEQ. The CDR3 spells CAVTARETGELFF. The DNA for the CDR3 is TGTGCCGTGACCGCGCGGGAGACAGGGGAGCTGTTTTTT.

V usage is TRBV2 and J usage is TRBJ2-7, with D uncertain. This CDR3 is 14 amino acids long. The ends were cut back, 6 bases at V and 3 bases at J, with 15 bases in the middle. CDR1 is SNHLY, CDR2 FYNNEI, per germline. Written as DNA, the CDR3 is TGTGCCAGCAGGACTGTCGAGACAAGCTACGAGCAGTACTTC. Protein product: CASRTVETSYEQYF.

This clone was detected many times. The CDR3 nucleotides read TGCAGCGTTGAAGATGAGGGCAGGGCAGGCGGCTACACCTTC. Translating it yields CSVEDEGRAGGYTF. The chain is built from TRBV29-1 and TRBJ1-2; a possible D gene is TRBD1 (5 bases). V dropped 0 bases and J dropped 8 bases, with 16 bases sitting between them. This CDR3 has 14 amino acids. The germline V gene encodes CDR1 SQVTM and CDR2 ANQGSEA. Variable domain in full (rest from reference TRBV29-1 and TRBJ1-2): SAVISQKPSRDICQRGTSLTIQCQVDSQVTMMFWYRQQPGQSLTLIATANQGSEATYESGFVIDKFPISRPNLTFSTLTVSNMSPEDSSIYLCSVEDEGRAGGYTFGSGTRLTVV.

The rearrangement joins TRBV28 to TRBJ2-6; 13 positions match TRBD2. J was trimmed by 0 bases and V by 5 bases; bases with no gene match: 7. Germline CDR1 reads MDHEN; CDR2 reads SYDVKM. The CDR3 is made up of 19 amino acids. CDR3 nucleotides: TGTGCCAGCAGTGCCCCGGGACTAGCGGGGTTCTCTGGGGCCAACGTCCTGACTTTC. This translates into CASSAPGLAGFSGANVLTF.

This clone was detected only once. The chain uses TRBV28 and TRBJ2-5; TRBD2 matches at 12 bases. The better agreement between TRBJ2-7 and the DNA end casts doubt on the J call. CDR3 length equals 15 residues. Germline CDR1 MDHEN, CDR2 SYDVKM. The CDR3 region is CASSTALAGGYEQYF. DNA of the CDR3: TGTGCCAGCAGTACCGCACTAGCGGGAGGCTACGAGCAGTACTTC.

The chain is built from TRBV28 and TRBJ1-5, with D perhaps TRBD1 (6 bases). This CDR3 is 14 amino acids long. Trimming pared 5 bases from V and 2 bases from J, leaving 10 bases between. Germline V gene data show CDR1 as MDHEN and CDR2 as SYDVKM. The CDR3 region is CASSPGQRNQPQHF. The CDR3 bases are TGTGCCAGCAGTCCCGGACAGCGCAATCAGCCCCAGCATTTT. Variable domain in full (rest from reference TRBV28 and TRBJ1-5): DVKVTQSSRYLVKRTGEKVFLECVQDMDHENMFWYRQDPGLGLRLIYFSYDVKMKEKGDIPEGYSVSREKKERFSLILESASTNQTSMYLCASSPGQRNQPQHFGDGTRLSIL.

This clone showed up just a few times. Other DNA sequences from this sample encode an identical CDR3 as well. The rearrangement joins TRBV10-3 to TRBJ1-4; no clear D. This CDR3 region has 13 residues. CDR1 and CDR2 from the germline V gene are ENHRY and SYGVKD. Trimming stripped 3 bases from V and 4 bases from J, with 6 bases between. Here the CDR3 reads CAISEGLNEKLFF. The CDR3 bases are TGTGCCATCAGTGAAGGACTTAATGAAAAACTGTTTTTT.

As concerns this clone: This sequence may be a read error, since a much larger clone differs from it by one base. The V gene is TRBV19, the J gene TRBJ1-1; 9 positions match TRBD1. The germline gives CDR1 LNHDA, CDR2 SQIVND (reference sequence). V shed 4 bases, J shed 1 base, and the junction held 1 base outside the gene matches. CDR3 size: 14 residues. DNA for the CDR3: TGTGCCAGTAGTACGGGACAGGGGAACACTGAAGCTTTCTTT. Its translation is CASSTGQGNTEAFF.

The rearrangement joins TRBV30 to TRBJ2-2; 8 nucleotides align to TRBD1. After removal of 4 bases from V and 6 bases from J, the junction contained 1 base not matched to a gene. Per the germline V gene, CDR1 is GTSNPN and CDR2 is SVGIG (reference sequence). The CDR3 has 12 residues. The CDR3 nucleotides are TGTGCCTGGACAGGGGGCCCCGGGGAGCTGTTTTTT. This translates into CAWTGGPGELFF.

The CDR3 region is CASSFGGTAGELFF. CDR3 sequence (DNA): TGTGCCAGCAGCTTCGGGGGAACGGCCGGGGAGCTGTTTTTT. The rearrangement uses TRBV7-3 and TRBJ2-2, with a possible D match to TRBD2 (6 bases). Per germline, CDR1 SGHTA and CDR2 FQGTGA. The CDR3 has 14 amino acids. The V end was cut by 3 bases, the J end by 6 bases, with 11 bases between.

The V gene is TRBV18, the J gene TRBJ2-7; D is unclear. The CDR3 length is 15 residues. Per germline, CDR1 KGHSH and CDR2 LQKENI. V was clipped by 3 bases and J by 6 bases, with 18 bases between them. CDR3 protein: CASSPFPTPAGEQYF. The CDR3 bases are TGTGCCAGCTCACCGTTCCCGACCCCGGCAGGCGAGCAGTACTTC.

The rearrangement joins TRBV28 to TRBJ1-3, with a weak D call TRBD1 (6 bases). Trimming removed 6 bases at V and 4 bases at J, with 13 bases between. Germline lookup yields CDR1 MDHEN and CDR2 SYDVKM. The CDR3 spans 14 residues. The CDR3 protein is CASRSGQGGNTIYF. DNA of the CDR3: TGTGCCAGCAGGTCGGGGCAGGGGGGAAACACCATATATTTT.

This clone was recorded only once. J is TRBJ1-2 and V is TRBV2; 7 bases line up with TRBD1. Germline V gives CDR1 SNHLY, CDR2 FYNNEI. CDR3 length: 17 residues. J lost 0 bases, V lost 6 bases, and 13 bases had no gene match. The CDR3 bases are TGTGCCAGCAGCGGGACAGCCCATCAACAAGCTAACTATGGCTACACCTTC. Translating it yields CASSGTAHQQANYGYTF. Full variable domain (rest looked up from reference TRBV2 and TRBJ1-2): EPEVTQTPSHQVTQMGQEVILRCVPISNHLYFYWYRQILGQKVEFLVSFYNNEISEKSEIFDDQFSVERPDGSNFTLKIRSTKLEDSAMYFCASSGTAHQQANYGYTFGSGTRLTVV.

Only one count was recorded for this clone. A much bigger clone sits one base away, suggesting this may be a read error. CDR3 nucleotides: TGTGCCAGCAGCTTAGACAATGAGCAGTTCTTC. Its protein product is CASSLDNEQFF. The V gene is TRBV7-6, the J gene TRBJ2-1, with D hard to call. CDR3 length equals 11 residues. The V gene's germline CDR1 is SGHVS and CDR2 FNYEAQ. V was shortened by 1 base and J by 5 bases, with 0 bases between the two germline ends.

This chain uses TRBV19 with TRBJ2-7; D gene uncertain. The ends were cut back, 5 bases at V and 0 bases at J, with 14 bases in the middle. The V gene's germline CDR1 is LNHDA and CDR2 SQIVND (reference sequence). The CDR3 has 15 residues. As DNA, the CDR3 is TGTGCCAGTAGTGGTCAGGCCACCTTCTCCTACGAGCAGTACTTC. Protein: CASSGQATFSYEQYF.

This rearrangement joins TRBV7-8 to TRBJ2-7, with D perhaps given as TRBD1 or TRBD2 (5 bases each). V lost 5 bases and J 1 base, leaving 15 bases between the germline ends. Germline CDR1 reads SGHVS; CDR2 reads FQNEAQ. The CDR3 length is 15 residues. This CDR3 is CASSPFGTASYEQYF. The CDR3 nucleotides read TGTGCCAGCAGCCCCTTCGGGACGGCTTCCTACGAGCAGTACTTC. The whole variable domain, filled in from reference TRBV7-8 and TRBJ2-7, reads GAGVSQSPRYKVAKRGQDVALRCDPISGHVSLFWYQQALGQGPEFLTYFQNEAQLDKSGLPSDRFFAERPEGSVSTLKIQRTQQEDSAVYLCASSPFGTASYEQYFGPGTRLTVT.

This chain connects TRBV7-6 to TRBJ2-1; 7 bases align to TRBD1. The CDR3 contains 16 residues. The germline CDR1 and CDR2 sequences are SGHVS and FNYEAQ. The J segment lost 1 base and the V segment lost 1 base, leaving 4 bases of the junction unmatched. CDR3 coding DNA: TGTGCCAGCAGCTTAGAACAGGGGATGTCCTACAATGAGCAGTTCTTC. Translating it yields CASSLEQGMSYNEQFF.

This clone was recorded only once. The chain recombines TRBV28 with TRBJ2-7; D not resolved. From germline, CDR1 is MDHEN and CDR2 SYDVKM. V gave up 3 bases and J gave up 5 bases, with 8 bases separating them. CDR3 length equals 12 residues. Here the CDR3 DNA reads TGTGCCAGCAGTTTGAACGTCAACGAGCAGTACTTC. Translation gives CASSLNVNEQYF.

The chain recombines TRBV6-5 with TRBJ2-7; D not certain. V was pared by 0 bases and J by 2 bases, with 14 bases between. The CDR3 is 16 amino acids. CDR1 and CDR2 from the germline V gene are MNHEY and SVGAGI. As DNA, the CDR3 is TGTGCCAGCAGTTACTCGTTAGCCACTGGCACCTACGAGCAGTACTTC. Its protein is CASSYSLATGTYEQYF.

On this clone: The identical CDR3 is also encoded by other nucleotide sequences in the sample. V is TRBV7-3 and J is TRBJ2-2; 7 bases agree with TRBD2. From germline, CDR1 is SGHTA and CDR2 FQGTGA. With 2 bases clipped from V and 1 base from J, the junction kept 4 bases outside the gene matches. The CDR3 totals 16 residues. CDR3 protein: CASSLGLAENTGELFF. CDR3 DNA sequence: TGTGCCAGCAGCTTAGGGCTAGCGGAGAACACCGGGGAGCTGTTTTTT. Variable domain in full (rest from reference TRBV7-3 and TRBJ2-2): GAGVSQTPSNKVTEKGKYVELRCDPISGHTALYWYRQSLGQGPEFLIYFQGTGAADDSGLPNDRFFAVRPEGSVSTLKIQRTERGDSAVYLCASSLGLAENTGELFFGEGSRLTVL.